The rows below give T cell receptor beta chains drawn from one sample of a study of blood T cell repertoires in COVID-19. Profiled with immunoSEQ multiplex PCR; TCRdb holds only in-frame clones, not every one. Of over 300,000 clones in the sample, approximately 90% were seen once. Material: PBMCs or T cells enriched from blood (not recorded which). The origin of the receptors is a woman between 25 and 40 years old who had recovered from COVID-19. Each CDR3 is given with its conserved first and last residue. A D gene is named only where the DNA matches it firmly. Size is stated for part of the rows, as once, few or many counts, or as a class when the clone is expanded.

v_call,j_call,clone_size,d_call,cdr3_nt,cdr3_aa
TRBV29-1,TRBJ1-1,.,.,TGCAGCGCATGGACTGTGAACACTGAAGCTTTCTTT,CSAWTVNTEAFF
TRBV6-5,TRBJ2-3,.,.,TGTGCCAGCAGTTACCGAGGGGGTATGGATACGCAGTATTTT,CASSYRGGMDTQYF
TRBV2,TRBJ1-1,.,.,TGTGCCAGCAGTGCCCAGACTGAAGCTTTCTTT,CASSAQTEAFF
TRBV5-1,TRBJ1-6,.,TRBD1,TGCGCCAGCAGCTTGGCGAACAGGGGGCCTGGTTCACCCCTCCACTTT,CASSLANRGPGSPLHF
TRBV5-1,TRBJ1-2,.,.,TGCGCCAGCAGCTTGGAGCACCTTATCTCGGGCTACACCTTC,CASSLEHLISGYTF
TRBV19,TRBJ1-1,.,.,TGTGCCAGTAGTATAAGGGGGGGGACTGAAGCTTTCTTT,CASSIRGGTEAFF
TRBV14,TRBJ1-2,.,.,TGTGCCAGCAGCCAAGATGGCGGCAGGGGTGTTGGCTACACCTTC,CASSQDGGRGVGYTF
TRBV19,TRBJ1-2,.,TRBD1,TGTGCCATCGGGGCCGGGACAGCCCACTATGGCTACACCTTC,CAIGAGTAHYGYTF
TRBV7-2,TRBJ1-1,.,.,TGTGCCAGCAGCCGTCAGCAACACGCCGGGGACACTGAAGCTTTCTTT,CASSRQQHAGDTEAFF
TRBV30,TRBJ1-6,.,.,TGTGCCTGGAGTCATCCCCTGGTCGGCTCCTATAATTCACCCCTCCACTTT,CAWSHPLVGSYNSPLHF
TRBV9,TRBJ2-1,few,.,TGTGCCAGCAGCGTAGTCGAGAATGAGCAGTTCTTC,CASSVVENEQFF
TRBV19,TRBJ2-7,.,.,TGTGCCAGTAGTATTTCTGGAGAGGGCTGGCAGCAGTACTTC,CASSISGEGWQQYF
TRBV12-5,TRBJ1-5,.,.,TGTGCTAGTGGTTTGTACCTGGGGGCTAGCAATCAGCCCCAGCATTTT,CASGLYLGASNQPQHF
TRBV6-5,TRBJ1-2,.,TRBD1,TGTGCCAGCAGTACAACCGGGACAGGGCCCAGTGGCTACACCTTC,CASSTTGTGPSGYTF
TRBV4-1,TRBJ1-1,few,.,TGCGCCAGCAGCCAAGCCATTAACACTGAAGCTTTCTTT,CASSQAINTEAFF
TRBV5-1,TRBJ1-2,.,.,TGCGCCAGCAACCGGGACACCGCTAACTATGGCTACACCTTC,CASNRDTANYGYTF
TRBV12-3/TRBV12-4,TRBJ1-6,once,.,TGTGCCAGCAAGGGGAAGGAGAATTCACCCCTCCACTTT,CASKGKENSPLHF
TRBV12-3/TRBV12-4,TRBJ1-2,.,.,TGTGCCAGCAGTTCGACAGTGGGCTATGGCTACACCTTC,CASSSTVGYGYTF
TRBV3-1/TRBV3-2,TRBJ1-5,.,.,TGTGCCAGCAGCCAAGATATCGTAGCCAATCAGCCCCAGCATTTT,CASSQDIVANQPQHF